This entry lists 28 T cell receptor beta chains sequenced from one sample in a study of shared clonotypes between healthy human individuals. TCRdb's copy holds only in-frame clones and misses some; the assay was immunoSEQ multiplex PCR. The data show 2 million to 3 million clones, 80% to 95% seen once. Sequencing used naive CD4+ T cells from PBMCs. Subset denoted: CD45RA+ positively selected. Source of these receptors: a man aged 18 to 35 in good health. Some clones in this sample may be carry-over from other donors' samples.

The chain couples TRBV2 to TRBJ2-7, with D tentatively TRBD1 (6 bases). V lost 5 bases to trimming and J lost 5 bases, with 10 bases between them. The V gene's germline CDR1 is SNHLY and CDR2 FYNNEI. CDR3 length: 12 residues. This CDR3 reads CASSLQGNEQYF. DNA for the CDR3: TGTGCCAGCAGTCTACAGGGTAACGAGCAGTACTTC.

The chain couples TRBV6-1 to TRBJ1-3; D ambiguous. Germline V gene lookup returns CDR1 MNHNS and CDR2 SASEGT. The CDR3 is made up of 15 amino acids. Trimming removed 6 bases at V and 1 base at J, with 13 bases between. CDR3 nucleotides: TGTGCCAGCAGAGACCTCGTGGGATCTGGAAACACCATATATTTT. This encodes CASRDLVGSGNTIYF.

The rearrangement uses TRBV7-7 and TRBJ2-2; tentatively, D is TRBD1 (6 bases). From germline, CDR1 is SSHAT and CDR2 FNYEAQ (reference sequence). The CDR3 is 15 residues long. Trimming removed 10 bases at V and 6 bases at J, with 21 bases between. DNA of the CDR3: TGTGCCATACCTTCCGGACAGAAGGGGGCCGGGGAGCTGTTTTTT. It encodes CAIPSGQKGAGELFF.

The J gene is TRBJ1-6, the V gene TRBV14, with D unclear. V lost 1 base, J lost 6 bases, and 7 bases lay in between. In germline, CDR1 is SGHDN, CDR2 FVKESK. This CDR3 is 14 amino acids long. DNA of the CDR3: TGTGCCAGCAGCCAAGCCTTGCTTAATTCACCCCTCCACTTT. Translation: CASSQALLNSPLHF. The variable domain in full, completed from reference TRBV14 and TRBJ1-6, reads EAGVTQFPSHSVIEKGQTVTLRCDPISGHDNLYWYRRVMGKEIKFLLHFVKESKQDESGMPNNRFLAERTGGTYSTLKVQPAELEDSGVYFCASSQALLNSPLHFGNGTRLTVT.

This clone showed up just once. This sample also contains other DNA sequences that code for the same CDR3. The rearrangement uses TRBV4-3 and TRBJ2-3; 8 bases match TRBD1. CDR1 and CDR2 from the germline V gene are LGHNA and YSLEER. This CDR3 comprises 15 residues. The ends lost 1 base at V and 2 bases at J; junction bases unmatched: 2. CDR3 in amino acids: CASSQGQGSTDTQYF. The CDR3 DNA sequence: TGCGCCAGCAGCCAAGGACAGGGGTCCACAGATACGCAGTATTTT.

The gene calls are TRBV6-5 and TRBJ1-4; D perhaps matches TRBD1 (5 bases). The CDR3 sequence is 15 residues long. Trimming took off 7 bases at V and 8 bases at J, with 20 bases between the two ends. Germline V CDR1 and CDR2: MNHEY, SVGAGI. The CDR3 reads CASINQGRVGEKLFF. The CDR3 nucleotides read TGTGCCAGCATCAACCAGGGCAGGGTTGGCGAAAAACTGTTTTTT.

This chain links TRBV19 with TRBJ2-1; the match to TRBD1 covers 9 bases. V lost 9 bases to trimming and J lost 1 base; unmatched junction nucleotides: 7. The germline V gene has CDR1 LNHDA and CDR2 SQIVND (reference sequence). The CDR3 spans 15 residues. This CDR3 is CASTNRGLSYNEQFF. The CDR3 nucleotides are TGTGCCAGCACGAACAGGGGGCTTTCCTACAATGAGCAGTTCTTC.

This chain connects TRBV6-6 to TRBJ2-5; no clear D. Judging by the DNA end, TRBJ2-7 fits better; the J call may be wrong. Per the germline V gene, CDR1 is MNHNY and CDR2 is SVGAGI (reference sequence). This CDR3 is 14 amino acids long. This chain's CDR3 is CASRVVENGYEQYF. The CDR3 DNA is TGTGCCAGTCGGGTGGTCGAGAATGGCTACGAGCAGTACTTC.

The rearrangement links TRBV28 to TRBJ1-1; weak D call: TRBD1 (5 bases). CDR1 MDHEN and CDR2 SYDVKM come from the germline V gene. V lost 3 bases and J 6 bases, leaving 11 bases between the germline ends. This CDR3 has 13 residues. The DNA for the CDR3 is TGTGCCAGCAGTTTGGGAAGGGGACCTGAAGCTTTCTTT. Encoded protein: CASSLGRGPEAFF.

The chain joins TRBV7-7 to TRBJ2-5; 14 bases align to TRBD2. This CDR3 region has 16 residues. J was trimmed by 4 bases and V by 5 bases; bases with no gene match: 6. The germline V gene encodes CDR1 SSHAT and CDR2 FNYEAQ (reference sequence). This chain's CDR3 is CASSTGLAGGLETQYF. In nucleotides, the CDR3 is TGTGCCAGCAGCACCGGACTAGCGGGAGGATTAGAGACCCAGTACTTC.

V gene TRBV7-9 combines with J gene TRBJ2-1, with D perhaps TRBD2 (6 bases). The CDR3 loop spans 16 amino acids. V was trimmed by 0 bases and J by 7 bases, leaving 16 bases between them. Germline-derived CDR1 and CDR2 are SEHNR and FQNEAQ (reference sequence). Here the CDR3 reads CASSLAGYEGRNEQFF. The CDR3 coding sequence is TGTGCCAGCAGCTTAGCGGGATACGAGGGGAGGAATGAGCAGTTCTTC.

V is TRBV30 and J is TRBJ1-1; possible D gene TRBD1, 5 bases. Trimming shortened V by 0 bases and J by 10 bases, and 24 bases separated the two germline ends. The CDR3 sequence is 16 residues long. Germline V CDR1 and CDR2: GTSNPN, SVGIG (reference sequence). CDR3 residues: CAWSVFGQGGLGGAFF. The CDR3, as DNA: TGTGCCTGGAGTGTTTTTGGGCAGGGTGGATTGGGGGGAGCTTTCTTT.

The chain recombines TRBV28 with TRBJ2-1, with 9 bases lining up with TRBD1. There are 17 residues in the CDR3. Germline trimming cut 7 bases from V and 6 bases from J; bases unmatched to any gene: 16. Germline V gene data show CDR1 as MDHEN and CDR2 as SYDVKM. The CDR3 protein is CASNIYPGTGKTNEQFF. The CDR3 DNA reads TGTGCCAGCAACATTTACCCCGGGACAGGGAAAACCAATGAGCAGTTCTTC.

The genes are TRBV11-2 and TRBJ2-2; 7 bases line up with TRBD2. V shed 3 bases, J shed 1 base, and the junction held 5 bases outside the gene matches. This CDR3 comprises 16 residues. The germline V gene has CDR1 SGHAT and CDR2 FQNNGV. CDR3 nucleotides: TGTGCCAGCAGCTTTCAACTAGCGATGAACACCGGGGAGCTGTTTTTT. Amino acid sequence: CASSFQLAMNTGELFF.

This chain uses TRBV5-6 with TRBJ2-1; TRBD1 matches 8 bases. This CDR3 contains 15 residues. The trim removed 3 bases at V and 4 bases at J, leaving 6 bases unmatched. Germline CDR1 is SGHDT and CDR2 is YYEEEE. CDR3 nucleotide sequence: TGTGCCAGCAGCTCGACAGGGGACCCGTACAATGAGCAGTTCTTC. As protein: CASSSTGDPYNEQFF.

V gene TRBV7-2 combines with J gene TRBJ2-3; 8 nucleotides line up with TRBD1. This CDR3 comprises 16 residues. The V gene's germline CDR1 is SGHTA and CDR2 FQGNSA. The V segment lost 5 bases and the J segment 9 bases; nucleotides outside the gene matches: 16. For the CDR3, the DNA is TGTGCCAGCAGCCTCACCTTCGGGACAGGCAAACACACGCAGTATTTT. Translation: CASSLTFGTGKHTQYF.

This rearrangement joins TRBV6-5 to TRBJ1-2, with D unclear. This CDR3 contains 14 residues. The V gene lost 2 bases and the J gene lost 10 bases, with 17 bases spanning the gap. The germline CDR1 and CDR2 sequences are MNHEY and SVGAGI. The CDR3, as DNA: TGTGCCAGCAGTTACCGGCCCTACAAAGAGTCCTACACCTTC. Its protein is CASSYRPYKESYTF.

This clone was observed a handful of times. The V gene is TRBV7-9, the J gene TRBJ1-1; D may be TRBD1 (5 bases). Deletions cut 0 bases from V and 11 bases from J, with 16 bases between. Germline CDR1 and CDR2: SEHNR and FQNEAQ (reference sequence). The CDR3 consists of 14 residues. The DNA of the CDR3 is TGTGCCAGCAGCTTAGCGTTTGGGGCAGGGAGGGCTTTCTTT. Protein product: CASSLAFGAGRAFF.

The rearrangement joins TRBV6-1 to TRBJ1-1; no definite D call. Germline V gene sequence: CDR1 MNHNS, CDR2 SASEGT. The V gene lost 3 bases and the J gene lost 1 base, with 15 bases spanning the gap. This CDR3 spans 16 amino acids. The CDR3 DNA is TGTGCCAGCAGTGACCGGCGCCCCGTCAGGAACACTGAAGCTTTCTTT. Protein: CASSDRRPVRNTEAFF.

The V and J genes are TRBV5-5 and TRBJ2-6, with D uncertain. CDR1 is SGHKS, CDR2 YYEKEE, per germline (reference sequence). Deletions cut 4 bases from V and 5 bases from J, with 13 bases between. The CDR3 covers 15 residues. Here the CDR3 DNA reads TGTGCCAGCAGCCTTGACGGTGCTTGGGCCAACGTCCTGACTTTC. Translating gives CASSLDGAWANVLTF.

The gene calls are TRBV5-1 and TRBJ2-5, with a tentative D call TRBD2 (5 bases). The V end lost 1 base, the J end lost 4 bases, and 11 bases lay between the germline ends. CDR1 and CDR2 (germline): SGHRS, YFSETQ. The CDR3 consists of 14 residues. The CDR3 DNA reads as TGCGCCAGCAGCTTGTACCGGGAAGGAGAGACCCAGTACTTC. It encodes CASSLYREGETQYF.

The chain uses TRBV9 and TRBJ2-3, with a possible D match to TRBD2 (5 bases). Germline V gene data show CDR1 as SGDLS and CDR2 as YYNGEE. The CDR3 has 15 amino acids. V was trimmed by 8 bases and J by 0 bases, leaving 16 bases between them. The CDR3 DNA reads TGTGCCAGTGGTACGCCCGGAGGTAGCACAGATACGCAGTATTTT. It encodes CASGTPGGSTDTQYF.

Notes on this clone: The identical CDR3 is also encoded by other nucleotide sequences in the sample. The chain combines TRBV28 with TRBJ2-7; D gene uncertain. Per germline, CDR1 MDHEN and CDR2 SYDVKM. V was trimmed by 5 bases and J by 2 bases, leaving 10 bases between them. The CDR3 is made up of 13 amino acids. The CDR3 spells CASSPPGTYEQYF. DNA for the CDR3: TGTGCCAGCAGTCCCCCGGGCACCTACGAGCAGTACTTC.

The rearrangement uses TRBV7-2 and TRBJ2-2, with TRBD2 matching over 7 bases. The CDR3 runs to 18 residues. The junction had 14 bases not matched to a gene; V was cut back by 2 bases and J by 5 bases. Germline V gene sequence: CDR1 SGHTA, CDR2 FQGNSA. The CDR3 protein is CASSLRATSRLTTGELFF. The CDR3 DNA reads TGTGCCAGCAGCTTACGGGCGACTAGCCGACTTACTACCGGGGAGCTGTTTTTT.

The chain is built from TRBV7-3 and TRBJ1-1; 7 positions agree with TRBD1. Germline CDR1 reads SGHTA; CDR2 reads FQGTGA. Germline trimming cut 3 bases from V and 3 bases from J; bases unmatched to any gene: 4. The CDR3 contains 14 residues. The CDR3 region is CASSLGRGDTEAFF. CDR3 sequence (DNA): TGTGCCAGCAGCTTGGGCAGGGGGGACACTGAAGCTTTCTTT.

The J gene is TRBJ1-1, the V gene TRBV7-2; no firm D call. Germline values: CDR1 SGHTA, CDR2 FQGNSA. The CDR3 contains 13 residues. V shed 5 bases and J shed 2 bases, with 9 bases lying between them. Written as DNA, the CDR3 is TGTGCCAGCAGCCTGGCAGATAACACTGAAGCTTTCTTT. Amino acid sequence: CASSLADNTEAFF.

The V and J genes are TRBV5-1 and TRBJ2-7, with 13 positions matching TRBD2. The junction had 14 bases not matched to a gene; V was cut back by 3 bases and J by 2 bases. Germline V gene sequence: CDR1 SGHRS, CDR2 YFSETQ. The CDR3 spans 19 residues. CDR3 sequence (DNA): TGCGCCAGCAGCTCTCACAAACGGACTAGCGGGAGCCGGACCTACGAGCAGTACTTC. As protein: CASSSHKRTSGSRTYEQYF.

This chain links TRBV5-6 with TRBJ2-7; 10 bases agree with TRBD1. This CDR3 contains 15 residues. V shed 2 bases, J shed 2 bases, and the junction held 4 bases outside the gene matches. From germline, CDR1 is SGHDT and CDR2 YYEEEE. The CDR3 coding sequence is TGTGCCAGCAGCTTAATAGGGACAGGGGCCTACGAGCAGTACTTC. It translates to CASSLIGTGAYEQYF.